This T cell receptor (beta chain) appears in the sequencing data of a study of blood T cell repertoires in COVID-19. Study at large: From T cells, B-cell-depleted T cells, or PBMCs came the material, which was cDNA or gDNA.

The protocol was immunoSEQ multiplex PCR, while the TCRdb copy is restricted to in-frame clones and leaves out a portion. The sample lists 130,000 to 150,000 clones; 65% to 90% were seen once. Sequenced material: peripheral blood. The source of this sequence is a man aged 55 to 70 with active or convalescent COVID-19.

CDR3 in DNA: TGTGCCAGCAGCTTCCCCGAGAATGAGCAGTTCTTC. Translated: CASSFPENEQFF. This rearrangement joins TRBV5-5 to TRBJ2-1; no clear D gene. This CDR3 has 12 residues. The ends were cut back, 2 bases at V and 7 bases at J, with 7 bases in the middle. The germline gives CDR1 SGHKS, CDR2 YYEKEE (reference sequence).